Ten or more counts support the clone carrying this T cell receptor (beta chain). Its antigen is undetermined. The record originates from a study of T-cell memory formation after mild COVID-19. In the study overall: Largely donor-specific sequence clusters came from a couple of donors. Overall study findings and caveats: Day 15 to 85 contracting clones showed balanced CD4/CD8; later expanders leaned CD4+.

Amplification by 5'RACE using constant-segment primers produced TCR alpha and TCR beta cDNA libraries that carried sample barcodes and UMIs. MiXCR, run by TCRdb on the 5' RACE reads, gives a single entry per CDR3 protein. The table shows 300,000 to 400,000 distinct CDR3 sequences, with more than 15% occurring only once. The origin of this receptor is a man between 18 and 29 years old who had mild COVID-19 (a few samples of this study predate the infection). Cell type and time point are not known. Sequences were obtained from PBMCs or a T cell subset sorted from them (not recorded which).

CDR3 nucleotides: TGCGCCAGCAGCTTGATGTTGGGTGGCCAAGAGACCCAGTACTTC. Translation gives CASSLMLGGQETQYF. The chain recombines TRBV5-1 with TRBJ2-5; D is undetermined. V was clipped by 1 base and J by 1 base, with 11 bases between them. The CDR3 length is 15 residues. The germline V gene has CDR1 SGHRS and CDR2 YFSETQ.